One sample yielded the 13 T cell receptor beta chains listed below, sequenced in a study of human T cells and chemical hapten exposure. Time point indicated: patch test 2, 6 weeks after DPC sensitization. As for treatment: therapeutic diphenylcyclopropenone sensitization with weekly scalp DPC. Each CDR3 protein is one row after TCRdb ran MiXCR on the RACE reads. This sample has approximately 350,000 distinct CDR3 sequences, with about 6% found just once. Sequencing used whole blood, obtained in connection with sensitization to the hapten diphenylcyclopropenone (DPC). The receptor set was obtained from a woman in her late teens or twenties with alopecia areata. Some clones in this sample may be carry-over from other donors' samples.

In this sample, this clonotype turned up many times. The CDR3 nucleotides read TGTGCCAGCAGTGAAGGGGCTGACACTGAAGCTTTCTTT. This gives the protein CASSEGADTEAFF. The chain has TRBV2 and TRBJ1-1; D uncertain. Per germline, CDR1 SNHLY and CDR2 FYNNEI. Trimming shortened V by 1 base and J by 3 bases, and 6 bases separated the two germline ends. The CDR3 spans 13 residues.

The table lists this clonotype with many counts. The chain carries TRBV12-3 or TRBV12-4 and TRBJ1-1; no definite D call. CDR3 length equals 11 residues. The ends were cut back, 3 bases at V and 7 bases at J, with 6 bases in the middle. The CDR3 region is CASSLADEAFF. The CDR3 nucleotides read TGTGCCAGCAGTTTGGCAGATGAAGCTTTCTTT.

This clonotype was found many times. V gene TRBV18 combines with J gene TRBJ1-1, with TRBD1 matching 7 bases. This CDR3 has 16 amino acids. V was clipped by 0 bases and J by 5 bases; unmatched bases: 9. Germline CDR1 reads KGHSH; CDR2 reads LQKENI. As DNA, the CDR3 is TGTGCCAGCTCACCACCGGCGGCAGGGGGAGGAACTGAAGCTTTCTTT. It specifies CASSPPAAGGGTEAFF.

This clonotype was counted ten times or more. The chain couples TRBV20-1 to TRBJ1-3, with 8 nucleotides matching TRBD1. J lost 2 bases, V lost 6 bases, and 6 bases had no gene match. The CDR3 runs 14 residues. Looked up from germline, CDR1 is DFQATT and CDR2 is SNEGSKA (reference sequence). The CDR3 loop is CSAVQGVTGNTIYF. The CDR3 DNA reads as TGCAGTGCCGTACAGGGGGTGACTGGAAACACCATATATTTT.

This clonotype came up a few times. This chain links TRBV20-1 with TRBJ1-1; 9 nucleotides match TRBD1. V shed 5 bases, J shed 0 bases, and the junction held 7 bases outside the gene matches. CDR3 length: 15 residues. Germline V gene data show CDR1 as DFQATT and CDR2 as SNEGSKA (reference sequence). This CDR3 reads CSASLTGGMNTEAFF. CDR3 in DNA: TGCAGTGCTTCCCTGACAGGGGGGATGAACACTGAAGCTTTCTTT.

This clonotype was seen only a few times. The chain carries TRBV5-4 and TRBJ2-2, with D unresolved. The CDR3 is 17 residues long. Per the germline V gene, CDR1 is SGHNT and CDR2 is YYREEE (reference sequence). V was cut by 3 bases and J by 0 bases, with 15 bases left in between. The CDR3 protein is CASSSKASLANTGELFF. The CDR3 DNA sequence: TGTGCCAGCAGCTCAAAGGCCTCACTCGCGAACACCGGGGAGCTGTTTTTT. The full variable domain, with the rest looked up from reference TRBV5-4 and TRBJ2-2, is ETGVTQSPTHLIKTRGQQVTLRCSSQSGHNTVSWYQQALGQGPQFIFQYYREEENGRGNFPPRFSGLQFPNYSSELNVNALELDDSALYLCASSSKASLANTGELFFGEGSRLTVL.

The V and J genes are TRBV7-8 and TRBJ2-6, with 8 bases matching TRBD1. CDR1 is SGHVS and CDR2 is FQNEAQ in the germline V gene. V trimming: 3 bases; J trimming: 4 bases; junction bases outside the gene matches: 5. The length of the CDR3 is 16 residues. Here the CDR3 reads CASSFRTGYGANVLTF. The DNA of the CDR3 is TGTGCCAGCAGCTTCCGGACAGGGTACGGGGCCAACGTCCTGACTTTC.

There are a few counts of this clonotype. The chain is built from TRBV10-3 and TRBJ2-1, with 11 bases aligning to TRBD2. The CDR3 is made up of 18 amino acids. The germline V gene encodes CDR1 ENHRY and CDR2 SYGVKD. V lost 2 bases to trimming and J lost 5 bases; unmatched junction nucleotides: 11. The CDR3 DNA follows: TGTGCCATCAGTGAGAGCTCTAAGGGACTAGCGGACCACAATGAGCAGTTCTTC. Translated: CAISESSKGLADHNEQFF.

The sample holds a few counts of this clonotype. This chain links TRBV11-1 with TRBJ2-5; D remains unclear. V lost 1 base and J 6 bases, leaving 3 bases between the germline ends. Germline values: CDR1 SGHAT, CDR2 FQDESV (reference sequence). The length of the CDR3 is 11 residues. The CDR3 DNA sequence: TGTGCCAGCAGCTTAGGGAAGACCCAGTACTTC. Protein: CASSLGKTQYF. The entire variable domain, with the rest obtained from reference TRBV11-1 and TRBJ2-5, is as follows: EAEVAQSPRYKITEKSQAVAFWCDPISGHATLYWYRQILGQGPELLVQFQDESVVDDSQLPKDRFSAERLKGVDSTLKIQPAELGDSAMYLCASSLGKTQYFGPGTRLLVL.

Ten or more counts support this clonotype. The V and J genes are TRBV12-3 or TRBV12-4 and TRBJ1-5; a possible D gene is TRBD1 (6 bases). V was cut by 5 bases and J by 7 bases, with 12 bases left in between. This CDR3 is built from 13 residues. The CDR3 is CASSTWGQQPQHF. CDR3 nucleotides: TGTGCCAGCAGTACCTGGGGGCAGCAGCCCCAGCATTTT.

The V and J genes are TRBV12-3 or TRBV12-4 and TRBJ1-1; TRBD1 might be the D (5 bases). The CDR3 spans 16 residues. V was cut by 3 bases and J by 4 bases, with 18 bases left in between. CDR3 residues: CASSFRDGPSGTEAFF. The CDR3 DNA is TGTGCCAGCAGTTTCCGGGACGGACCATCCGGCACTGAAGCTTTCTTT.

The chain joins TRBV5-1 to TRBJ2-3, with D uncertain. There are 14 residues in the CDR3. Trimming shortened V by 4 bases and J by 3 bases, and 12 bases separated the two germline ends. Germline CDR1 is SGHRS and CDR2 is YFSETQ. In DNA, the CDR3 is TGCGCCAGCAGCGCGAGCCAGAAGACAGATACGCAGTATTTT. Its protein product is CASSASQKTDTQYF.

This clonotype was seen repeatedly, ten times or more. The chain carries TRBV4-3 and TRBJ1-4, with D hard to call. The CDR3 sequence is 16 residues long. Germline CDR1 is LGHNA and CDR2 is YSLEER. Trimming left V 4 bases short and J 3 bases short, with 15 bases between. For the CDR3, the DNA is TGCGCCAGCAGCCGAGGTCTGACGGTCCCTAATGAAAAACTGTTTTTT. Its protein is CASSRGLTVPNEKLFF.